The source of this TCR beta chain is a study of T cell responses to AZD1222 COVID-19 vaccine. This clone was recorded once. Germline assignment: CDR1 LNHDA and CDR2 SQIVND (reference sequence). Trimming took 0 bases from V and 5 from J, leaving 11 bases between them. This CDR3 is 14 amino acids long. Here immunoSEQ multiplex PCR was the method, and the copy in TCRdb shows in-frame clones only, minus some. This table holds 110,000 to 150,000 clones, approximately 90% found once. The material was peripheral blood, obtained 28 days after the second AZD1222 dose. The chain is built from TRBV19 and TRBJ2-7, with D perhaps TRBD2 (7 bases). This clonotype was obtained from an adult who received the AZD1222 COVID-19 vaccine. The CDR3 sequence is CASSIDRGAHEQYF. CDR3 in DNA: TGTGCCAGTAGTATAGATCGGGGGGCCCACGAGCAGTACTTC. Drawing the rest from reference TRBV19 and TRBJ2-7, the complete variable domain is DGGITQSPKYLFRKEGQNVTLSCEQNLNHDAMYWYRQDPGQGLRLIYYSQIVNDFQKGDIAEGYSVSREKKESFPLTVTSAQKNPTAFYLCASSIDRGAHEQYFGPGTRLTVT.